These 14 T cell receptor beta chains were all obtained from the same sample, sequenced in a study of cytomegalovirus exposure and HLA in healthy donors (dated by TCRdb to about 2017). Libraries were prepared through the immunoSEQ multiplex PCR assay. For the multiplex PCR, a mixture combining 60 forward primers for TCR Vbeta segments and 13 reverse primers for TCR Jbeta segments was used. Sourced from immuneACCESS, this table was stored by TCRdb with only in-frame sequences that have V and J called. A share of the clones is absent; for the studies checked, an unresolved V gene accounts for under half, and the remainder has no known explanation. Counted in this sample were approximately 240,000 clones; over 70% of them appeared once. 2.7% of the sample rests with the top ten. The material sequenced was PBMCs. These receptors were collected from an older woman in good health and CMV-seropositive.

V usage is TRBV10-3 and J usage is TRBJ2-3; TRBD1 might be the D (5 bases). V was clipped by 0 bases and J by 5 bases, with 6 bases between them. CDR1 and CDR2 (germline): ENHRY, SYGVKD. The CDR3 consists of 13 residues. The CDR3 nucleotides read TGTGCCATCAGTGAGTCCAGGGTAGATACGCAGTATTTT. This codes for CAISESRVDTQYF.

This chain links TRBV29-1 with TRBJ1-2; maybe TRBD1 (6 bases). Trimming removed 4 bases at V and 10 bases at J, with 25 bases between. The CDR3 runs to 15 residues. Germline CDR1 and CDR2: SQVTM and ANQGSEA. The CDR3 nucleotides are TGCAGCGTTGTGGGGGCAGGCGGCCCTCGAGACGACTACACCTTC. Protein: CSVVGAGGPRDDYTF.

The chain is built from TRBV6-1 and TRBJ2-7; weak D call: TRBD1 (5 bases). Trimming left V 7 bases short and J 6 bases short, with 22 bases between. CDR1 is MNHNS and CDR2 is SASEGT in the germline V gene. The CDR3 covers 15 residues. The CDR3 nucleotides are TGTGCCAGCACCAAAGCGCATTCAGGGAAAATCGAGCAGTACTTC. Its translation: CASTKAHSGKIEQYF.

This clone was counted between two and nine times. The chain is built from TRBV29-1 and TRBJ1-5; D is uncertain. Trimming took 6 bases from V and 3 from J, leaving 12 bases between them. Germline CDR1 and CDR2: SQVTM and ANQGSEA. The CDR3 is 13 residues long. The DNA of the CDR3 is TGCAGCGTGAGAGACAATTACAATCAGCCCCAGCATTTT. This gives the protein CSVRDNYNQPQHF.

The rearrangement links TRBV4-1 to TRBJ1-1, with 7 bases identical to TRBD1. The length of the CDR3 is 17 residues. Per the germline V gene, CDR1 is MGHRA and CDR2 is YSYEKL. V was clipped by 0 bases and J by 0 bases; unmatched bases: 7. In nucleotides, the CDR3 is TGCGCCAGCAGCCAAGATCTCACAGGGGATTTGAACACTGAAGCTTTCTTT. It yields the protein CASSQDLTGDLNTEAFF.

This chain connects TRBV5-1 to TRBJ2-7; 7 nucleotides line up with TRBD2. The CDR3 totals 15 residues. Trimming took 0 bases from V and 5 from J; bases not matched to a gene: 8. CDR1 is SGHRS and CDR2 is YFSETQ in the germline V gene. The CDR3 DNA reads TGCGCCAGCAGCTTGGCCGGTGGGAGGGAAAACGAGCAGTACTTC. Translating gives CASSLAGGRENEQYF.

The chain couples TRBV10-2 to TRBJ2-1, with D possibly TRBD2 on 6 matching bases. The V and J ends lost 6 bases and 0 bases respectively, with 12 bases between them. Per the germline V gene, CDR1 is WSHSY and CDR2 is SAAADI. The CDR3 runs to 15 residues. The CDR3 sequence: CASSAGTPSYNEQFF. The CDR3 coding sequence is TGCGCCAGCAGCGCCGGGACTCCCTCCTACAATGAGCAGTTCTTC.

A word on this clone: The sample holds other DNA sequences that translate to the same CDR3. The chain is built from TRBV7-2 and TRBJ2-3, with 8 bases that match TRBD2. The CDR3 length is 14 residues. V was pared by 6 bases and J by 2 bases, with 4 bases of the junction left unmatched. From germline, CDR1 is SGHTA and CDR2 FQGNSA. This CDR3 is CASSPGLVTDTQYF. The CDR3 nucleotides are TGTGCCAGCAGTCCGGGACTAGTCACAGATACGCAGTATTTT. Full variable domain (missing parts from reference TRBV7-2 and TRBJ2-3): GAGVSQSPSNKVTEKGKDVELRCDPISGHTALYWYRQSLGQGLEFLIYFQGNSAPDKSGLPSDRFSAERTGGSVSTLTIQRTQQEDSAVYLCASSPGLVTDTQYFGPGTRLTVL.

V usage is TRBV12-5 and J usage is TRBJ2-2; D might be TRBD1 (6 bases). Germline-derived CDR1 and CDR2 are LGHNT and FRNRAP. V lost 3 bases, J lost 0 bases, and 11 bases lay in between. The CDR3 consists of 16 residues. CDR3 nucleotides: TGTGCTAGTGGTTTACGCAGGGGATCGAACACCGGGGAGCTGTTTTTT. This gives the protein CASGLRRGSNTGELFF.

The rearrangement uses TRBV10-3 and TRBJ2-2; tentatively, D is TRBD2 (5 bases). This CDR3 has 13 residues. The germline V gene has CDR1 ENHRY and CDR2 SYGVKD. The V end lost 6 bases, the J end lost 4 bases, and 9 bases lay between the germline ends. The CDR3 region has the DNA TGTGCCATCAGCGCCAGCGGCACCGGGGAGCTGTTTTTT. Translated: CAISASGTGELFF.

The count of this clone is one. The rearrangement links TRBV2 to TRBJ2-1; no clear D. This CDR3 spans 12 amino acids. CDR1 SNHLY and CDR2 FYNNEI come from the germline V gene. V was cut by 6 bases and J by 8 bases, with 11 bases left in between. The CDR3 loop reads CASSYLVDEQFF. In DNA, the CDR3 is TGTGCCAGCAGCTACCTAGTTGATGAGCAGTTCTTC.

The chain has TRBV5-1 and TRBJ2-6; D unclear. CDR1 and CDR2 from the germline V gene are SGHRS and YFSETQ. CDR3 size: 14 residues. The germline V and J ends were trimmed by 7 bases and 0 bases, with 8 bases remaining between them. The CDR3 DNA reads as TGCGCCAGCGTCCCCAACTCTGGGGCCAACGTCCTGACTTTC. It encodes CASVPNSGANVLTF.

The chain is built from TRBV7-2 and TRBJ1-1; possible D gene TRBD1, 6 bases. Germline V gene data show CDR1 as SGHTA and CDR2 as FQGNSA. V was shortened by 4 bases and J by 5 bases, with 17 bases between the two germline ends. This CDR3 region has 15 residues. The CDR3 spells CASSSGGGGGTEAFF. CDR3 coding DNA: TGTGCCAGCAGCTCCGGGGGGGGAGGGGGGACTGAAGCTTTCTTT.

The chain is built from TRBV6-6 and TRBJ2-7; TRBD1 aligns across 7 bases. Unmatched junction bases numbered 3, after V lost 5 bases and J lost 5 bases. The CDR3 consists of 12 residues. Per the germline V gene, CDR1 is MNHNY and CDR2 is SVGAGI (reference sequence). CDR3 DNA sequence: TGTGCCAGCAGTACCGGGACAGACGAGCAGTACTTC. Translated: CASSTGTDEQYF.